The 27 T cell receptor beta chains presented below share a single source sample, sequenced in a study of cytomegalovirus exposure and HLA in healthy donors. The PCR used 60 Vbeta and 13 Jbeta primers. Sequencing was performed with immunoSEQ multiplex PCR; in TCRdb, only in-frame clones are kept and a portion is missing. The sample has 90,000 to 100,000 clones; 69% are singletons. The sequencing sample was made of PBMCs. These receptor sequences come from a female donor in good health and CMV-seronegative.

The rearrangement joins TRBV7-9 to TRBJ2-7, with a possible D match to TRBD2 (6 bases). CDR3 length equals 12 residues. Germline loops: CDR1 SEHNR, CDR2 FQNEAQ (reference sequence). The V and J ends lost 7 bases and 0 bases respectively, with 7 bases between them. The CDR3 DNA is TGTGCCAGCACCGGGGGCTCCTACGAGCAGTACTTC. As protein: CASTGGSYEQYF.

The V gene is TRBV11-1, the J gene TRBJ2-7, with 10 bases aligning to TRBD2. V lost 5 bases to trimming and J lost 2 bases; unmatched junction nucleotides: 18. Looked up from germline, CDR1 is SGHAT and CDR2 is FQDESV (reference sequence). This CDR3 spans 19 amino acids. The CDR3 DNA follows: TGTGCCAGCAGCCCAATACAGGGATTCGCTAGCGGGGGCACCTACGAGCAGTACTTC. It yields the protein CASSPIQGFASGGTYEQYF.

J is TRBJ2-7 and V is TRBV7-2; TRBD1 matches at 8 bases. Trimming cost V 10 bases and J 3 bases; bases outside gene matches: 11. Germline V gene sequence: CDR1 SGHTA, CDR2 FQGNSA. This CDR3 is built from 14 residues. This CDR3 is CATGQGALNYEQYF. DNA for the CDR3: TGTGCCACTGGGCAGGGGGCGCTGAACTACGAGCAGTACTTC.

This chain connects TRBV29-1 to TRBJ1-2, with D maybe TRBD1 (6 bases). Germline V CDR1 and CDR2: SQVTM, ANQGSEA. The CDR3 contains 12 residues. V lost 8 bases, J lost 3 bases, and 13 bases lay in between. CDR3 residues: CSTWDNYYGYTF. CDR3 coding DNA: TGCAGCACCTGGGACAACTACTATGGCTACACCTTC.

The V call is TRBV6-4, the J call TRBJ2-1, with 8 bases fitting TRBD2. Losses at the gene ends were 6 bases for V and 5 bases for J; bases not matched to a gene: 9. CDR1 is MRHNA and CDR2 is SNTAGT in the germline V gene. The CDR3 extends over 15 amino acids. CDR3 sequence (DNA): TGTGCCAGCAGATCGCTAGCGGGTGGGCACAATGAGCAGTTCTTC. This gives the protein CASRSLAGGHNEQFF.

The V call is TRBV6-1, the J call TRBJ1-1, with a weak D call TRBD1 (6 bases). The CDR3 has 14 residues. Germline V gives CDR1 MNHNS, CDR2 SASEGT. V was cut by 1 base and J by 1 base, with 7 bases left in between. The CDR3 DNA follows: TGTGCCAGCAGTGAAGGGGACACGAACACTGAAGCTTTCTTT. Translation gives CASSEGDTNTEAFF.

V gene TRBV20-1 combines with J gene TRBJ2-1; D ambiguous. The CDR3 has 9 residues. V lost 3 bases to trimming and J lost 13 bases, with 7 bases between them. CDR1 and CDR2 (germline): DFQATT, SNEGSKA (reference sequence). The CDR3 coding sequence is TGCAGTGCTAGCAGTGTTCAGTTCTTC. Translating it yields CSASSVQFF.

The chain carries TRBV2 and TRBJ1-3; 7 bases line up with TRBD1. The ends lost 2 bases at V and 2 bases at J; junction bases unmatched: 0. The CDR3 spans 14 residues. Germline CDR1 SNHLY, CDR2 FYNNEI. The CDR3 coding sequence is TGTGCCAGCAGTGAAAGGGGGCCTGGAAACACCATATATTTT. Translating gives CASSERGPGNTIYF.

This clone was counted between two and nine times. Distinct nucleotide sequences in the sample also encode this CDR3. V usage is TRBV5-6 and J usage is TRBJ1-1, with 8 bases matching TRBD1. J gave up 4 bases and V 3 bases, and 14 bases lay outside the gene matches. Germline CDR1 and CDR2: SGHDT and YYEEEE. The CDR3 has 17 amino acids. Written as DNA, the CDR3 is TGTGCCAGCAGCTCACCTATAGGACAGGGAGTGGGCACTGAAGCTTTCTTT. This translates into CASSSPIGQGVGTEAFF.

The chain has TRBV6-1 and TRBJ2-5, with 11 bases aligning to TRBD2. This CDR3 region has 17 residues. V lost 2 bases to trimming and J lost 5 bases; unmatched junction nucleotides: 10. Germline V lookup: CDR1 MNHNS, CDR2 SASEGT. CDR3 coding DNA: TGTGCCAGCAGTGAACCGGGACTAGCGGAAGGGAGGGAGACCCAGTACTTC. It yields the protein CASSEPGLAEGRETQYF.

V and J are TRBV18 and TRBJ1-4; maybe TRBD1 (6 bases). V gave up 3 bases and J gave up 4 bases, with 12 bases separating them. This CDR3 has 15 amino acids. The germline V gene has CDR1 KGHSH and CDR2 LQKENI. The CDR3 nucleotides read TGTGCCAGCTCACCCCGGACAGACCTTAATGAAAAACTGTTTTTT. Translation gives CASSPRTDLNEKLFF.

V is TRBV27 and J is TRBJ1-2; D possibly corresponds to TRBD1 (5 bases). The CDR3 has 12 residues. Trimming cost V 10 bases and J 3 bases, with 12 bases left between them. Per germline, CDR1 MNHEY and CDR2 SMNVEV (reference sequence). The DNA of the CDR3 is TGTGCCACCCGAAGGGGCGACTATGGCTACACCTTC. It is translated as CATRRGDYGYTF.

The CDR3 loop is CASSYLGLAGEGLFF. The CDR3 coding sequence is TGTGCCAGCAGTTACTTAGGACTAGCGGGAGAAGGTTTGTTCTTC. The chain employs TRBV6-5 and TRBJ2-1; 13 bases fit TRBD2. The CDR3 has 15 residues. The junction had 9 bases not matched to a gene; V was cut back by 1 base and J by 15 bases. From germline, CDR1 is MNHEY and CDR2 SVGAGI.

The chain employs TRBV19 and TRBJ1-1; TRBD1 matches 7 bases. CDR1 is LNHDA and CDR2 is SQIVND in the germline V gene (reference sequence). V was clipped by 5 bases and J by 1 base; unmatched bases: 7. The length of the CDR3 is 15 residues. CDR3 DNA sequence: TGTGCCAGTAGTGCCACAGGGGACCCGAACACTGAAGCTTTCTTT. It encodes CASSATGDPNTEAFF.

The CDR3 sequence: CASSLTGLEGYGYTF. The CDR3 nucleotides are TGTGCCAGCAGCCTTACAGGGCTAGAGGGGTATGGCTACACCTTC. The gene calls are TRBV4-2 and TRBJ1-2, with D maybe TRBD1 (6 bases). The CDR3 runs 15 residues. Germline CDR1 is LGHNA and CDR2 is YNFKEQ. Trimming cost V 4 bases and J 5 bases, with 17 bases left between them.

The chain recombines TRBV7-8 with TRBJ2-7; TRBD2 agrees at 11 bases. Germline assignment: CDR1 SGHVS and CDR2 FQNEAQ. This CDR3 comprises 15 residues. Trimming removed 6 bases from V and 0 bases from J; junction bases left unmatched: 4. The CDR3 is CASSQLAGDSYEQYF. The CDR3 bases are TGTGCCAGCAGTCAACTAGCGGGGGACTCCTACGAGCAGTACTTC.

This clone has only a few counts. The chain combines TRBV14 with TRBJ2-7; 12 nucleotides line up with TRBD2. The CDR3 loop spans 16 amino acids. CDR1 and CDR2 from the germline V gene are SGHDN and FVKESK. V shed 5 bases and J 3 bases; nucleotides not matched to a gene: 8. The CDR3 region has the DNA TGTGCCAGCAGCATCCGGACTAGCGGGACGGTCTACGAGCAGTACTTC. As protein: CASSIRTSGTVYEQYF.

The DNA of the CDR3 is TGCGCCAGCAGCTTGGTGGAGGGCGTCGGAGGTTTCTTT. Its translation: CASSLVEGVGGFF. The V gene is TRBV5-1, the J gene TRBJ1-1; no firm D call. Germline CDR1 reads SGHRS; CDR2 reads YFSETQ. The CDR3 is 13 amino acids. The germline V and J ends were trimmed by 0 bases and 13 bases, with 16 bases remaining between them.

This chain links TRBV4-3 with TRBJ2-1; 9 bases are shared with TRBD1. The CDR3 is 15 amino acids. Per germline, CDR1 LGHNA and CDR2 YSLEER. V shed 2 bases and J 4 bases; nucleotides not matched to a gene: 3. In DNA form, the CDR3 reads TGCGCCAGCAGCCAACAGACAGGGGGATACAATGAGCAGTTCTTC. The encoded protein is CASSQQTGGYNEQFF.

This chain connects TRBV27 to TRBJ2-6; D might be TRBD2 (6 bases). The ends were cut back, 3 bases at V and 2 bases at J, with 8 bases in the middle. Germline CDR1 reads MNHEY; CDR2 reads SMNVEV (reference sequence). The CDR3 has 15 residues. The CDR3 DNA is TGTGCCAGCAGTTTCGGGGGTACTGGGGCCAACGTCCTGACTTTC. The encoded protein is CASSFGGTGANVLTF.

The chain recombines TRBV6-5 with TRBJ2-2, with D possibly being TRBD1 (5 bases). V lost 2 bases, J lost 1 base, and 8 bases lay in between. Germline lookup yields CDR1 MNHEY and CDR2 SVGAGI. The CDR3 runs to 15 residues. DNA of the CDR3: TGTGCCAGCAGTTACGGCCAGGGGAACACCGGGGAGCTGTTTTTT. Protein: CASSYGQGNTGELFF.

The chain recombines TRBV2 with TRBJ1-5; 7 bases line up with TRBD1. The germline gives CDR1 SNHLY, CDR2 FYNNEI. Trimming took 4 bases from V and 3 from J; bases not matched to a gene: 3. This CDR3 contains 14 residues. The CDR3 reads CASSGGTANQPQHF. In nucleotides, the CDR3 is TGTGCCAGCAGTGGAGGGACAGCCAATCAGCCCCAGCATTTT.

The gene calls are TRBV27 and TRBJ2-2, with D possibly TRBD1 on 8 matching bases. From germline, CDR1 is MNHEY and CDR2 SMNVEV (reference sequence). Trimming pared 6 bases from V and 7 bases from J, leaving 27 bases between. The CDR3 sequence is 18 residues long. The CDR3 bases are TGTGCCAGCAGGCCAGGGGGCAGGGGCGGGAGAGTGGGCGGGGAGCTGTTTTTT. Its translation is CASRPGGRGGRVGGELFF.

The rearrangement links TRBV14 to TRBJ1-2; tentative D call: TRBD1 (5 bases). The germline V gene encodes CDR1 SGHDN and CDR2 FVKESK. This CDR3 region has 15 residues. Between the trimmed V and J ends, which lost 4 bases and 4 bases, there was a span of 16 bases. The CDR3 spells CASSPTTLGGYGYTF. The CDR3 DNA follows: TGTGCCAGCAGCCCGACGACATTGGGGGGCTATGGCTACACCTTC.

The rearrangement joins TRBV9 to TRBJ1-1; no firm D call. Germline V lookup: CDR1 SGDLS, CDR2 YYNGEE. This CDR3 region has 15 residues. V shed 3 bases and J shed 0 bases, with 12 bases lying between them. This chain's CDR3 is CASSGVNDLNTEAFF. In DNA, the CDR3 is TGTGCCAGCAGCGGCGTTAATGATTTGAACACTGAAGCTTTCTTT.

This clone is a singleton in its sample. This chain uses TRBV5-1 with TRBJ1-2; TRBD1 might be the D (5 bases). Germline V gene lookup returns CDR1 SGHRS and CDR2 YFSETQ. Trimming took 7 bases from V and 5 from J, leaving 21 bases between them. The CDR3 is 15 residues long. The CDR3 nucleotides read TGCGCCAGCGGCCAGCAGCTTGGGACTCAATATGGCTACACCTTC. Translated: CASGQQLGTQYGYTF.

This clone showed up just a few times. The chain links TRBV5-1 to TRBJ1-2; 7 nucleotides align to TRBD1. The CDR3 extends over 14 amino acids. Germline values: CDR1 SGHRS, CDR2 YFSETQ. Trimming cost V 0 bases and J 6 bases; bases outside gene matches: 5. CDR3 sequence: CASSLDRGRDGYTF. The CDR3 DNA sequence: TGCGCCAGCAGCTTGGACAGGGGTAGGGATGGCTACACCTTC.